This T cell receptor (beta chain) came from a study of T-cell reconstitution after alpha-beta-depleted transplantation in children. V dropped 6 bases and J dropped 0; count of bases not matched to a gene: 12. CDR3 length equals 17 residues. Germline V gives CDR1 SGHRS, CDR2 YFSETQ. Whole-study results and caveats: In patients about two months after transplant, alpha-beta T cells reportedly arose from several hundred expanded graft clones. At one year after transplant, newly produced T cells mostly accounted for T-cell counts and diversity. Some patients' high day-60 TCRbeta diversity was traced to surviving recipient T cells and thymic progenitors.

About this clonotype: The antigen remains unidentified.

Construction of the TCRbeta library involved unique molecular identifiers. TCRdb reanalysed the PCR reads using MiXCR and keeps one entry per CDR3 protein. This sample has about 300,000 distinct CDR3 sequences, with less than 9.5% found just once. The material sequenced was peripheral blood, taken 360 days after TCRalphabeta/CD19-depleted stem cell transplant. The receptor was isolated from a female patient aged 2-9 years who had a stem cell transplant for Fanconi anemia, so the T cells may come from the graft donor. This chain connects TRBV5-1 to TRBJ2-1; 7 nucleotides agree with TRBD2. The CDR3 DNA sequence: TGCGCCAGCACCCTGGGGGGGGGTCAGCCCTCCTACAATGAGCAGTTCTTC. Translating it yields CASTLGGGQPSYNEQFF.